The 5 T cell receptor beta chains below all came from one sample that was sequenced in a study of blood T cell repertoires in COVID-19. The protocol was immunoSEQ multiplex PCR, while the TCRdb copy is restricted to in-frame clones and leaves out a portion. Found here are approximately 270,000 clones, over 75% of them singletons; the top ten hold around 1.8%. The sample consisted of PBMCs or T cells enriched from blood (not recorded which). The receptors were sampled from a woman in her fifties or sixties who had recovered from COVID-19.

The chain couples TRBV10-3 to TRBJ2-7, with D possibly being TRBD1 (5 bases). Germline CDR1 and CDR2: ENHRY and SYGVKD. The CDR3 has 13 residues. The V gene lost 4 bases and the J gene lost 5 bases, with 12 bases spanning the gap. The CDR3 DNA reads as TGTGCCATCAGTGGGCAGGGTAACCACGAGCAGTACTTC. Residues: CAISGQGNHEQYF.

The chain joins TRBV9 to TRBJ1-1; TRBD1 might be the D (5 bases). Between the trimmed V and J ends, which lost 2 bases and 6 bases, there was a span of 14 bases. The V gene's germline CDR1 is SGDLS and CDR2 YYNGEE. This CDR3 has 14 residues. The CDR3 sequence: CASSVLSGTAEAFF. CDR3 DNA sequence: TGTGCCAGCAGCGTCCTCAGCGGGACCGCTGAAGCTTTCTTT.

The V and J genes are TRBV27 and TRBJ1-4; 7 bases align to TRBD1. After removal of 6 bases from V and 5 bases from J, the junction contained 0 bases not matched to a gene. The length of the CDR3 is 12 residues. CDR1 is MNHEY and CDR2 is SMNVEV in the germline V gene (reference sequence). CDR3 region: CASSRGNEKLFF. The CDR3 coding sequence is TGTGCCAGCAGCAGGGGGAATGAAAAACTGTTTTTT.

V and J are TRBV10-3 and TRBJ2-1; no firm D call. Germline lookup yields CDR1 ENHRY and CDR2 SYGVKD. Trimming pared 7 bases from V and 6 bases from J, leaving 13 bases between. This CDR3 spans 13 amino acids. The CDR3 region is CAITAVAGNEQFF. The CDR3 DNA follows: TGTGCCATCACCGCCGTCGCCGGCAATGAGCAGTTCTTC.

The chain links TRBV18 to TRBJ2-1, with 9 bases fitting TRBD1. The CDR3 totals 16 residues. The V gene end was trimmed by 4 bases and the J gene end by 7 bases; junction bases not matched to a gene: 11. The V gene's germline CDR1 is KGHSH and CDR2 LQKENI. The CDR3 DNA is TGTGCCAGCTCACGTCCCGGGACAGGGAGGAGTAATGAGCAGTTCTTC. The encoded protein is CASSRPGTGRSNEQFF.